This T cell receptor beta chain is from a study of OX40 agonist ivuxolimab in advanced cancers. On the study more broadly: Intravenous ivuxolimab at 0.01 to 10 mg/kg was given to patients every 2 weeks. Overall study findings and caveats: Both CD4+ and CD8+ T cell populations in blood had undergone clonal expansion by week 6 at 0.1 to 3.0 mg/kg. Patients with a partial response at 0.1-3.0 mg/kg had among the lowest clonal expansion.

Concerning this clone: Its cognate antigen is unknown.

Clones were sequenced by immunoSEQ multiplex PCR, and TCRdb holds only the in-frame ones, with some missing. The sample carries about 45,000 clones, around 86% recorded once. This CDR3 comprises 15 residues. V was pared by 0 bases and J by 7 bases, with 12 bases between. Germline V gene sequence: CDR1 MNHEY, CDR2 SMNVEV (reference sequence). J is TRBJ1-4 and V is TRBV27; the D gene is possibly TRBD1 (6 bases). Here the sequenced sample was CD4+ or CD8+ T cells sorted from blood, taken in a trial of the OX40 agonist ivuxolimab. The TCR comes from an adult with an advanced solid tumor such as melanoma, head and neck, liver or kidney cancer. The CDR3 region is CASSLSPGATEKLFF. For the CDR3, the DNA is TGTGCCAGCAGTTTATCGCCGGGGGCTACTGAAAAACTGTTTTTT.